What follows are 7 T cell receptor beta chains derived from one specimen sequenced in a study of immune evolution from preneoplasia to lung adenocarcinoma. Clones were sequenced by immunoSEQ multiplex PCR, and TCRdb holds only the in-frame ones, with some missing. Of roughly 5,000 clones listed, around nine tenths are singletons. Source material: FFPE atypical adenomatous hyperplasia tissue from the lung. Subset given: atypical adenomatous hyperplasia (AAH), lung preneoplasia. The source is a person aged 65 to 85 with lung adenocarcinoma.

This clone has just one count. This chain joins TRBV10-3 and TRBJ2-3, with a tentative D call TRBD1 (5 bases). The CDR3 loop spans 14 amino acids. Per germline, CDR1 ENHRY and CDR2 SYGVKD. The V and J ends lost 7 bases and 6 bases respectively, with 17 bases between them. CDR3 sequence: CAITPGGAADTQYF. The CDR3 nucleotides are TGTGCCATCACCCCGGGTGGGGCGGCGGATACGCAGTATTTT.

This chain uses TRBV7-8 with TRBJ2-5, with 14 bases fitting TRBD2. Per the germline V gene, CDR1 is SGHVS and CDR2 is FQNEAQ. There are 17 residues in the CDR3. The V and J ends lost 5 bases and 4 bases, in that order; junction bases with no gene match: 9. The CDR3, as DNA: TGTGCCAGCAGCGTCGGGACTAGCGGGGGCCTAGGAGAGACCCAGTACTTC. It specifies CASSVGTSGGLGETQYF.

CDR3 region: CAIKAGAAGTDTQYF. DNA for the CDR3: TGTGCCATCAAGGCCGGGGCCGCGGGCACAGATACGCAGTATTTT. This chain uses TRBV10-3 with TRBJ2-3; either TRBD1 or TRBD2 may supply D (5 bases each). Per the germline V gene, CDR1 is ENHRY and CDR2 is SYGVKD. This CDR3 comprises 15 residues. V lost 7 bases and J lost 1, with 15 bases in between.

The rearrangement joins TRBV7-9 to TRBJ1-6, with 11 bases aligning to TRBD1. CDR1 is SEHNR, CDR2 FQNEAQ, per germline (reference sequence). After removal of 0 bases from V and 7 bases from J, the junction contained 5 bases not matched to a gene. CDR3 length: 17 residues. The CDR3, as DNA: TGTGCCAGCAGCTTAGCAGGGACAGGGGGTGGGAATTCACCCCTCCACTTT. Protein: CASSLAGTGGGNSPLHF. The full variable domain, rest sourced from reference TRBV7-9 and TRBJ1-6, is DTGVSQNPRHKITKRGQNVTFRCDPISEHNRLYWYRQTLGQGPEFLTYFQNEAQLEKSRLLSDRFSAERPKGSFSTLEIQRTEQGDSAMYLCASSLAGTGGGNSPLHFGNGTRLTVT.

The chain uses TRBV6-1 and TRBJ2-2, with 9 bases matching TRBD1. Germline trimming cut 5 bases from V and 7 bases from J; bases unmatched to any gene: 5. This CDR3 has 14 amino acids. Germline assignment: CDR1 MNHNS and CDR2 SASEGT. The CDR3 DNA reads as TGTGCCAGCAGTTCCGGGACAGGGTTCGGGGAGCTGTTTTTT. This gives the protein CASSSGTGFGELFF.

This chain connects TRBV12-5 to TRBJ2-5; D is perhaps TRBD1 or TRBD2 (5 bases each). This CDR3 is 14 amino acids long. Trimming took off 3 bases at V and 0 bases at J, with 8 bases between the two ends. In germline, CDR1 is LGHNT, CDR2 FRNRAP. In nucleotides, the CDR3 is TGTGCTAGTGGTTTAGGGACGGACCAAGAGACCCAGTACTTC. Protein product: CASGLGTDQETQYF.

V and J are TRBV13 and TRBJ1-5; unclear D gene. CDR1 and CDR2 (germline): PRHDT, FYEKMQ (reference sequence). This CDR3 has 13 amino acids. The V and J ends lost 5 bases and 2 bases respectively, with 7 bases between them. The CDR3 is CASSPRGNQPQHF. CDR3 in DNA: TGTGCCAGCAGCCCCCGGGGCAATCAGCCCCAGCATTTT.